Below, 23 T cell receptor beta chains from the same sample are listed, as sequenced in a study of T cell repertoires in cytomegalovirus infection. The antigens for these receptors are not known. TCRdb recomputed calls from the reads with MiXCR, one row per CDR3 protein. The repertoire holds around 200,000 distinct CDR3 sequences, with 35% to 40% as singletons. The sequencing used CD8+ T cells from cultured PBMCs, collected from culture after CMV antigen stimulation. Every receptor here comes from a human donor in good health (CMV status not recorded). Some clones in this sample may be carry-over from other donors' samples.

This chain links TRBV12-3 or TRBV12-4 with TRBJ2-5; 8 bases are a match to TRBD1. V lost 6 bases, J lost 2 bases, and 5 bases stayed unmatched. The CDR3 length is 14 residues. The CDR3 sequence: CASRLQGGQETQYF. DNA for the CDR3: TGTGCCAGCAGACTACAGGGGGGTCAAGAGACCCAGTACTTC.

With regard to this clonotype: Compared with germline, one end of the junction differs, possibly owing to a read error. The chain joins TRBV7-9 to TRBJ2-2; 7 bases are a match to TRBD1. This CDR3 has 15 amino acids. Germline values: CDR1 SEHNR, CDR2 FQNEAQ (reference sequence). The CDR3, as DNA: TGTGCCAGCAGCGGGACGACAGGGACCCCCGGGAAGCTGTTTTTT. It codes for CASSGTTGTPGKLFF. The entire variable domain, with the rest obtained from reference TRBV7-9 and TRBJ2-2, is as follows: DTGVSQNPRHKITKRGQNVTFRCDPISEHNRLYWYRQTLGQGPEFLTYFQNEAQLEKSRLLSDRFSAERPKGSFSTLEIQRTEQGDSAMYLCASSGTTGTPGKLFFGEGSRLTVL.

The chain recombines TRBV19 with TRBJ2-6; D remains unclear. The CDR3 runs 17 residues. CDR1 is LNHDA, CDR2 SQIVND, per germline (reference sequence). V dropped 5 bases and J dropped 0 bases, with 14 bases sitting between them. CDR3 bases: TGTGCCAGTAGTTTTTGGACCGATTACTCTGGGGCCAACGTCCTGACTTTC. Translating it yields CASSFWTDYSGANVLTF. The full variable domain, with the rest looked up from reference TRBV19 and TRBJ2-6, is DGGITQSPKYLFRKEGQNVTLSCEQNLNHDAMYWYRQDPGQGLRLIYYSQIVNDFQKGDIAEGYSVSREKKESFPLTVTSAQKNPTAFYLCASSFWTDYSGANVLTFGAGSRLTVL.

V usage is TRBV7-3 and J usage is TRBJ1-2, with no clear D. The ends were cut back, 2 bases at V and 5 bases at J, with 15 bases in the middle. Germline assignment: CDR1 SGHTA and CDR2 FQGTGA. The length of the CDR3 is 15 residues. Written as DNA, the CDR3 is TGTGCCAGCAGCTTACATTATCGACTGCCATATGGCTACACCTTC. It translates to CASSLHYRLPYGYTF.

This chain uses TRBV4-1 with TRBJ2-1; TRBD2 matches at 11 bases. The V gene end was trimmed by 3 bases and the J gene end by 8 bases; junction bases not matched to a gene: 9. The germline V gene has CDR1 MGHRA and CDR2 YSYEKL. The CDR3 covers 16 residues. CDR3 in DNA: TGCGCCAGCAGCCATTTAGCGGGAGGGAGAGAGGATGAGCAGTTCTTC. This encodes CASSHLAGGREDEQFF.

The rearrangement links TRBV7-4 to TRBJ2-3; 9 bases map to TRBD2. After removal of 7 bases from V and 3 bases from J, the junction contained 8 bases not matched to a gene. CDR1 and CDR2 (germline): SGHVT, SQSDAQ. The CDR3 contains 15 residues. The CDR3 spells CASTNTLAGTDTQYF. CDR3 nucleotide sequence: TGTGCCAGCACTAACACCCTAGCGGGGACAGATACGCAGTATTTT.

This clonotype was recorded only once. The chain combines TRBV10-3 with TRBJ2-5; D is unresolved. The V gene lost 4 bases and the J gene lost 3 bases, with 18 bases spanning the gap. Germline CDR1 reads ENHRY; CDR2 reads SYGVKD. This CDR3 contains 16 residues. Here the CDR3 reads CAISAVELDSKETQYF. CDR3 DNA: TGTGCCATCAGTGCCGTGGAATTAGACTCTAAAGAGACCCAGTACTTC.

This rearrangement joins TRBV20-1 to TRBJ2-3; 8 bases match TRBD2. Germline V gene data show CDR1 as DFQATT and CDR2 as SNEGSKA (reference sequence). The CDR3 contains 15 residues. V shed 1 base and J 6 bases; nucleotides not matched to a gene: 9. DNA for the CDR3: TGCAGTGCTAGAGGCGACGGGGGGGCTTTGGATACGCAGTATTTT. This translates into CSARGDGGALDTQYF.

The chain recombines TRBV11-2 with TRBJ2-3; tentative D call: TRBD2 (5 bases). CDR1 SGHAT and CDR2 FQNNGV come from the germline V gene. V was trimmed by 1 base and J by 2 bases, leaving 10 bases between them. The CDR3 runs 15 residues. The CDR3, as DNA: TGTGCCAGCAGCTTAGCCAGCGGTGCCACAGATACGCAGTATTTT. Translating it yields CASSLASGATDTQYF.

V is TRBV27 and J is TRBJ2-1; D unresolved. Germline-derived CDR1 and CDR2 are MNHEY and SMNVEV (reference sequence). V shed 5 bases and J shed 7 bases, with 9 bases lying between them. This CDR3 is 12 amino acids long. CDR3 amino acids: CASSRVNNEQFF. The CDR3 DNA follows: TGTGCCAGCAGTCGCGTAAATAATGAGCAGTTCTTC.

There are a few counts of this clonotype. The gene calls are TRBV7-9 and TRBJ2-1; 9 bases are shared with TRBD2. Trimming cost V 1 base and J 7 bases; bases outside gene matches: 8. CDR1 SEHNR and CDR2 FQNEAQ come from the germline V gene (reference sequence). The CDR3 sequence is 16 residues long. CDR3 DNA sequence: TGTGCCAGCAGCTTAGTAATGGTCCTAGCGGGAAATGAGCAGTTCTTC. Protein sequence: CASSLVMVLAGNEQFF.

This clonotype was recorded a few times. This chain links TRBV11-2 with TRBJ2-3, with TRBD2 matching over 11 bases. The trim removed 5 bases at V and 2 bases at J, leaving 6 bases unmatched. CDR3 length: 16 residues. Germline CDR1 and CDR2: SGHAT and FQNNGV. The CDR3 spells CASSPGLAVLTDTQYF. In nucleotides, the CDR3 is TGTGCCAGCAGCCCGGGACTAGCGGTCCTCACAGATACGCAGTATTTT. Looking up the rest from reference TRBV11-2 and TRBJ2-3 gives the full variable domain: EAGVAQSPRYKIIEKRQSVAFWCNPISGHATLYWYQQILGQGPKLLIQFQNNGVVDDSQLPKDRFSAERLKGVDSTLKIQPAKLEDSAVYLCASSPGLAVLTDTQYFGPGTRLTVL.

This clonotype has a handful of counts. The chain combines TRBV18 with TRBJ2-1; D unresolved. The germline V and J ends were trimmed by 2 bases and 8 bases, with 19 bases remaining between them. CDR1 is KGHSH, CDR2 LQKENI, per germline. The CDR3 length is 16 residues. CDR3 loop: CASSPSLWESDDEQFF. In DNA, the CDR3 is TGTGCCAGCTCACCATCCCTCTGGGAATCAGACGATGAGCAGTTCTTC.

The chain uses TRBV27 and TRBJ2-2; the D gene is possibly TRBD1 (5 bases). The V and J ends lost 4 bases and 0 bases respectively, with 9 bases between them. The V gene's germline CDR1 is MNHEY and CDR2 SMNVEV (reference sequence). The length of the CDR3 is 15 residues. For the CDR3, the DNA is TGTGCCAGCAGTTATATGGGGCCGAACACCGGGGAGCTGTTTTTT. It specifies CASSYMGPNTGELFF.

The chain joins TRBV27 to TRBJ2-1, with D possibly called TRBD1 or TRBD2 (7 bases each). Germline CDR1 and CDR2: MNHEY and SMNVEV (reference sequence). Between the trimmed V and J ends, which lost 7 bases and 5 bases, there was a span of 21 bases. The CDR3 spans 16 residues. The CDR3 bases are TGTGCCAGCACCCAGGGGGGGGGCCCGGGAAACAATGAGCAGTTCTTC. As protein: CASTQGGGPGNNEQFF.

This clonotype was detected a few times. J is TRBJ2-7 and V is TRBV7-2; D is unresolved. The CDR3 is 15 amino acids. The ends were cut back, 0 bases at V and 2 bases at J, with 11 bases in the middle. In germline, CDR1 is SGHTA, CDR2 FQGNSA. The CDR3 DNA is TGTGCCAGCAGCTTAGCAAACAATTCTCCCTACGAGCAGTACTTC. Amino acid sequence: CASSLANNSPYEQYF.

A word on this clonotype: Here the CDR3 omits its conserved ending phenylalanine or tryptophan, so a read error is the likely source. The limits of the CDR3 on the DNA are not certain, so only TCRdb's listed CDR3 is given. This CDR3 reads CAISESRGMSLNEQLL. The chain combines TRBV10-3 with TRBJ2-1; no check of the table's D call, TRBD2, against the DNA was made. The germline V gene has CDR1 ENHRY and CDR2 SYGVKD. Counting both end residues, the CDR3 totals 16 amino acids.

The chain has TRBV3-1 and TRBJ2-5; 10 bases align to TRBD2. This CDR3 has 19 amino acids. The germline gives CDR1 LGHDT, CDR2 YNNKEL (reference sequence). The J segment lost 5 bases and the V segment lost 3 bases, leaving 18 bases of the junction unmatched. CDR3 nucleotides: TGTGCCAGCAGCCAGGCCCTAGCGGGAGACGAGGGGTTAGGCGAGACCCAGTACTTC. Translating gives CASSQALAGDEGLGETQYF.

This clonotype was counted between two and nine times. The chain recombines TRBV7-2 with TRBJ2-7; D call uncertain. Germline V lookup: CDR1 SGHTA, CDR2 FQGNSA. This CDR3 region has 17 residues. V was cut by 8 bases and J by 3 bases, with 26 bases left in between. The CDR3 coding sequence is TGTGCCAGCTTCTTCCTCCCCGAAGGATCCTCCGTCTACGAGCAGTACTTC. This sequence encodes CASFFLPEGSSVYEQYF.

This clonotype was counted a few times. The chain employs TRBV19 and TRBJ2-2; TRBD1 matches at 8 bases. Germline loops: CDR1 LNHDA, CDR2 SQIVND (reference sequence). Trimming removed 6 bases from V and 3 bases from J; junction bases left unmatched: 3. CDR3 length: 14 residues. The CDR3 protein is CASRDRVYTGELFF. DNA for the CDR3: TGTGCCAGTAGGGACAGGGTTTACACCGGGGAGCTGTTTTTT.

This sequence joins TRBV5-4 and TRBJ2-4; unclear D gene. The CDR3 is made up of 17 amino acids. Germline V gene lookup returns CDR1 SGHNT and CDR2 YYREEE (reference sequence). V shed 4 bases and J shed 1 base, with 18 bases lying between them. CDR3 bases: TGTGCCAGCAGCATAAACAGCGATAGAAGGGCCAAAAACATTCAGTACTTC. Its protein product is CASSINSDRRAKNIQYF.

J is TRBJ2-1 and V is TRBV27; 8 positions match TRBD2. The CDR3 is 15 residues long. Trimming took 2 bases from V and 7 from J; bases not matched to a gene: 7. Germline lookup yields CDR1 MNHEY and CDR2 SMNVEV (reference sequence). CDR3 in amino acids: CASSLRSGRMNEQFF. CDR3 DNA sequence: TGTGCCAGCAGTTTAAGGAGCGGGAGAATGAATGAGCAGTTCTTC.

This clonotype was recorded many times. This sequence joins TRBV7-9 and TRBJ2-5, with D possibly TRBD1 on 6 matching bases. CDR3 length: 16 amino acids. Trimming took 4 bases from V and 1 from J, leaving 16 bases between them. The V gene's germline CDR1 is SEHNR and CDR2 FQNEAQ (reference sequence). Here the CDR3 DNA reads TGTGCCAGCAGCTCCTCTTTGACAGGCCTCCAAGAGACCCAGTACTTC. It translates to CASSSSLTGLQETQYF.